The clone carrying this T cell receptor beta chain was detected only a few times. The antigen is not known. MiXCR was run by TCRdb on the reads, yielding one entry per CDR3 protein. The table shows 570,000 or so distinct CDR3 sequences, with approximately 40% occurring only once. The data are from a study of T cell repertoires in cytomegalovirus infection. Study information: Signatures in public TCR beta sequences pointed to both CMV infection and matching HLA type.

The TCR originated in a human donor in good health (CMV status not recorded). Some clones in this sample may be carry-over from other donors' samples. Source: cultured PBMCs, taken from culture after CMV antigen stimulation.

DNA of the CDR3: TGTGCCACCAGCAGAGATCCCCAGGCCCAAGAGACCCAGTACTTC. Its protein product is CATSRDPQAQETQYF. The chain recombines TRBV15 with TRBJ2-5; D uncertain. The CDR3 runs to 15 residues. In germline, CDR1 is LNHNV, CDR2 YYDKDF (reference sequence). Trimming took 0 bases from V and 1 from J, leaving 9 bases between them. Supplemented by reference TRBV15 and TRBJ2-5, the full variable domain reads DAMVIQNPRYQVTQFGKPVTLSCSQTLNHNVMYWYQQKSSQAPKLLFHYYDKDFNNEADTPDNFQSRRPNTSFCFLDIRSPGLGDTAMYLCATSRDPQAQETQYFGPGTRLLVL.